The rows below give T cell receptor beta chains drawn from one sample of a study of blood T cell repertoires in COVID-19. TCRdb keeps only in-frame clones here, not all; method: immunoSEQ multiplex PCR. The profile covers hundreds of thousands of clones, with more than 80% appearing a single time and more than 0.95% taken by the ten largest. The source material was PBMCs or T cells enriched from blood (not recorded which). The receptors derive from a man in his thirties or forties who had recovered from COVID-19. Both conserved end residues are part of each CDR3. A D gene is named only where the DNA matches it firmly. The listing skips clone size in some rows; elsewhere it reads once, few, many or a size class.

V	D	size	J	DNA	CDR3
TRBV27	TRBD2	.	TRBJ2-2	TGTGCCAGCAGTTTTGGTGGGCTAGCGGGAGGCGGATGGACCGGGGAGCTGTTTTTT	CASSFGGLAGGGWTGELFF
TRBV11-2	.	once	TRBJ2-5	TGTGCCAGCAGACTTAGCCAAGAGACCCAGTACTTC	CASRLSQETQYF
TRBV15	TRBD1	.	TRBJ2-7	TGTGCCACCAGCAGGGACAGGGGGCCCTACGAGCAGTACTTC	CATSRDRGPYEQYF
TRBV9	TRBD1	.	TRBJ1-2	TGTGCCAGCAGCGTCGACCAGGGGGGAGGTGGCTACACCTTC	CASSVDQGGGGYTF
TRBV28	.	.	TRBJ2-3	TGTGCCAGCAGTCCCGCGGGGGCTAGCGGAAACACAGATACGCAGTATTTT	CASSPAGASGNTDTQYF
TRBV5-1	.	.	TRBJ2-1	TGCGCCAGCAGCCTGGGACTCGATGAGCAGTTCTTC	CASSLGLDEQFF
TRBV28	.	few	TRBJ1-1	TGTGCCAGCAGTTTATGGGGACAACGTAACACTGAAGCTTTCTTT	CASSLWGQRNTEAFF
TRBV29-1	TRBD2	.	TRBJ2-3	TGCAGCGCTGGGCTAGCGGGAGTGACAGATACGCAGTATTTT	CSAGLAGVTDTQYF
TRBV4-1	TRBD2	.	TRBJ2-2	TGCGCCAGCAGCCAAGTCGGGACTAGCGGGCCCCCGGGGGGCGGGGAGCTGTTTTTT	CASSQVGTSGPPGGGELFF
TRBV19	.	.	TRBJ1-6	TGTGCCAGTAGCAGCTCCAGGGAATCACCCCTCCACTTT	CASSSSRESPLHF
TRBV28	.	.	TRBJ1-5	TGTGCCAGCAGTTTTGCGCGGACAAGCAATCAGCCCCAGCATTTT	CASSFARTSNQPQHF
TRBV5-4	TRBD1	.	TRBJ2-5	TGTGCCAGCAGCTTTTCCGGGACAGGGGGAGAGACCCAGTACTTC	CASSFSGTGGETQYF
TRBV7-9	.	few	TRBJ2-2	TGTGCCAGCAGCTTAAGTAGGGGAAGCACCGGGGAGCTGTTTTTT	CASSLSRGSTGELFF
TRBV5-1	.	once	TRBJ2-2	TGCGCCAGCCGAGGGGGCGGGACGATAAACACCGGGGAGCTGTTTTTT	CASRGGGTINTGELFF
TRBV28	.	many	TRBJ1-5	TGTGCCAGCAGCCGACCGGGACTCCTATCGTCCAGCAATCAGCCCCAGCATTTT	CASSRPGLLSSSNQPQHF
TRBV5-1	.	.	TRBJ1-1	TGCGCCAGCAGCTTGGACAGAAACACTGAAGCTTTCTTT	CASSLDRNTEAFF
TRBV7-2	.	.	TRBJ2-5	TGTGCCAGCAGCTGGACAGAGACGGAGACCCAGTACTTC	CASSWTETETQYF
TRBV5-1	.	.	TRBJ1-3	TGCGCCAGCAGCCCTACAGATACCTCTGGAAACACCATATATTTT	CASSPTDTSGNTIYF
TRBV6-5	.	.	TRBJ2-7	TGTGCCAGCAGGGAGCTATTAAGCTCCTACGAGCAGTACTTC	CASRELLSSYEQYF
TRBV5-1	TRBD1	.	TRBJ1-1	TGCGCCAGCAGCGGGAGACAGGGTACGGGCACTGAAGCTTTCTTT	CASSGRQGTGTEAFF
TRBV14	.	.	TRBJ2-1	TGTGCCAGCAGCCAATTTGGACTGGAGCAGTTCTTC	CASSQFGLEQFF
TRBV2	TRBD2	.	TRBJ2-5	TGTGCCAGCAGTCCGACTAGCGGGAGTGAGACCCAGTACTTC	CASSPTSGSETQYF
TRBV3-1/TRBV3-2	.	.	TRBJ1-6	TGTGCCAGCAGCCAACCCCGGACAGATAATAATTCACCCCTCCACTTT	CASSQPRTDNNSPLHF
TRBV28	TRBD1	once	TRBJ2-7	TGTGCCAGCAGTCAAACGACAGGGGGGGATTACGAGCAGTACTTC	CASSQTTGGDYEQYF
TRBV23-1	.	.	TRBJ2-5	TGCGCCAGCAGTCAACCTATTTTGCCCCAAGAGACCCAGTACTTC	CASSQPILPQETQYF
TRBV28	.	.	TRBJ2-5	TGTGCCAGCAGTCCCACTGAAGAGACCCAGTACTTC	CASSPTEETQYF
TRBV19	.	once	TRBJ1-6	TGTGCCAGTACTACAATAGGGACAAATTCACCCCTCCACTTT	CASTTIGTNSPLHF
TRBV12-5	.	.	TRBJ1-5	TGTGCTAGTGGTTTGTCAGACAATCAGCCCCAGCATTTT	CASGLSDNQPQHF
TRBV4-1	TRBD2	.	TRBJ2-1	TGCGCCAGCAGCCAGGGGACTAGCGGGATCCATGAGCAGTTCTTC	CASSQGTSGIHEQFF
TRBV20-1	TRBD1	.	TRBJ1-6	TGCAGTGCTAGTACCGGGACAGTGCTCCCCTTT	CSASTGTVLPF
TRBV12-3/TRBV12-4	TRBD1	.	TRBJ2-1	TGTGCCAGCAGAGGGACAGACGAGTTCTTC	CASRGTDEFF
TRBV7-7	TRBD2	.	TRBJ2-5	TGTGCCAGCAGCCATTATCCTACTTCTAGCGGGAGGTCGGAGACCCAGTACTTC	CASSHYPTSSGRSETQYF
TRBV29-1	TRBD1	.	TRBJ2-7	TGCAGCGTTGAAGGACAGGGGGCTGGAGAGCAGTACTTC	CSVEGQGAGEQYF
TRBV28	TRBD1	.	TRBJ1-6	TGTGCCAGCAGTTTCTGGACAGGGGGATCACCCCTCCACTTT	CASSFWTGGSPLHF
TRBV7-2	.	.	TRBJ2-1	TGTGCCAGCAGCTTAGTTGCGGGTTCCTACAATGAGCAGTTCTTC	CASSLVAGSYNEQFF
TRBV11-2	.	.	TRBJ2-5	TGTGCCAGCAGCAGAGGAGAGACCCAGTACTTC	CASSRGETQYF
TRBV7-2	TRBD1	.	TRBJ2-1	TGTGCCAGCAGCTTGACAGGGGGACGCTACAATGAGCAGTTCTTC	CASSLTGGRYNEQFF
TRBV12-5	.	.	TRBJ2-1	TGTGCTAGTGGTTTGGTACTAGGCGGGGCTAATGAGCAGTTCTTC	CASGLVLGGANEQFF
TRBV6-5	.	.	TRBJ1-2	TGTGCCACCCGTGGGGGGGATGGCTATGGCTACACCTTC	CATRGGDGYGYTF
TRBV15	.	.	TRBJ2-7	TGTGCCACCAGCCGACCGGGGGACGCCCTAGGATACGAGCAGTACTTC	CATSRPGDALGYEQYF
TRBV6-5	.	once	TRBJ2-7	TGTGCCAGCAGTTCCTTTAAAACCTACGAGCAGTACTTC	CASSSFKTYEQYF
TRBV4-1	TRBD1	.	TRBJ1-1	TGCGCCAGCAGCCAATATACACCCGGGACAGCCTACACTGAAGCTTTCTTT	CASSQYTPGTAYTEAFF
TRBV3-1/TRBV3-2	TRBD2	.	TRBJ2-3	TGTGCCAGCGGAAACCAGGGACTAGCTCGGCATACGCAGTATTTT	CASGNQGLARHTQYF